The 4 T cell receptor beta chains reported below all come from one sample, sequenced in a study of blood T cell repertoires in COVID-19. The protocol was immunoSEQ multiplex PCR, while the TCRdb copy is restricted to in-frame clones and leaves out a portion. In the table there are around 300,000 clones, around 90% of which are singletons. Specimen: PBMCs or T cells enriched from blood (not recorded which). The receptor set was obtained from a woman aged 50 to 65 who had recovered from COVID-19.

This clone was detected only a few times. The chain is built from TRBV3-1 (or the pseudogene TRBV3-2) and TRBJ2-1; possible D gene TRBD2, 5 bases. This CDR3 region has 17 residues. The V gene's germline CDR1 is LGHDT and CDR2 YNNKEL (reference sequence). Trimming took 2 bases from V and 7 from J, leaving 21 bases between them. The DNA of the CDR3 is TGTGCCAGCAGCCAAAGCGAGACTACACGGCTGTCTAATGAGCAGTTCTTC. This sequence encodes CASSQSETTRLSNEQFF.

A single count supports this clone. V and J are TRBV11-2 and TRBJ2-5; the match to TRBD2 covers 11 bases. The CDR3 covers 18 residues. With 5 bases clipped from V and 5 bases from J, the junction kept 16 bases outside the gene matches. Looked up from germline, CDR1 is SGHAT and CDR2 is FQNNGV. DNA for the CDR3: TGTGCCAGCAGCCCCGGAGGGCTAGCGGGAGGATTTAGGGAGACCCAGTACTTC. The encoded protein is CASSPGGLAGGFRETQYF.

As to this clone: One junction end does not reproduce the germline sequence, and a read error may be involved. V and J are TRBV14 and TRBJ2-1; TRBD2 aligns across 13 bases. This CDR3 region has 19 residues. The germline gives CDR1 SGHDN, CDR2 FVKESK. CDR3 in amino acids: CASSQVVGRAHGLAGVMIF. As DNA, the CDR3 is TGTGCCAGCAGCCAAGTGGTTGGTCGGGCTCATGGACTAGCGGGAGTTATGATCTTC.

The genes are TRBV29-1 and TRBJ2-1, with TRBD2 as a possible D gene (6 bases). The CDR3 spans 17 residues. Germline lookup yields CDR1 SQVTM and CDR2 ANQGSEA. The V end was cut by 1 base, the J end by 0 bases, with 16 bases between. This chain's CDR3 is CSVEGLGGESSYNEQFF. The CDR3 nucleotides are TGCAGCGTTGAAGGTCTAGGCGGGGAAAGCTCCTACAATGAGCAGTTCTTC.